These 19 T cell receptor beta chains were sequenced from one sample in a study of Ad26.COV2.S vaccination and SARS-CoV-2 variants. Some clones are missing from TCRdb's copy, which holds only in-frame ones; the method was immunoSEQ multiplex PCR. Of hundreds of thousands of clones listed, approximately 86% are singletons. Treatment: around 19 received Ad26.COV2.S at low or high dose, single or two shots; roughly 5 received placebo; per-sample allocation not given. The samples were gathered on day 63 after the first injection of vaccine or placebo. The sample in question was peripheral blood, obtained in a trial of Ad26.COV2.S vaccine versus placebo. The receptors were gathered from a person between 18 and 65 years old who received the Ad26.COV2.S COVID-19 vaccine or a placebo.

CDR3 region: CASSRGDRGSEKLFF. CDR3 DNA: TGTGCCAGCAGCCGAGGGGACAGGGGGAGTGAAAAACTGTTTTTT. The rearrangement uses TRBV4-2 and TRBJ1-4; 11 nucleotides match TRBD1. With 4 bases clipped from V and 7 bases from J, the junction kept 5 bases outside the gene matches. Germline V CDR1 and CDR2: LGHNA, YNFKEQ. This CDR3 is built from 15 residues.

The genes are TRBV3-1 (or the pseudogene TRBV3-2) and TRBJ2-3, with TRBD2 matching 8 bases. The CDR3 loop spans 15 amino acids. The V gene end was trimmed by 1 base and the J gene end by 9 bases; junction bases not matched to a gene: 9. CDR1 is LGHDT and CDR2 is YNNKEL in the germline V gene (reference sequence). The CDR3 reads CASSQGTGGRSTQYF. The CDR3 nucleotides are TGTGCCAGCAGCCAAGGAACGGGGGGGCGGTCCACGCAGTATTTT.

This clone was seen many times. The V and J genes are TRBV9 and TRBJ1-1; D is unclear. Germline CDR1 reads SGDLS; CDR2 reads YYNGEE. CDR3 size: 14 residues. The germline V and J ends were trimmed by 3 bases and 6 bases, with 15 bases remaining between them. The CDR3 nucleotides read TGTGCCAGCAGCGACTCAGACGGGTCGGCTGAAGCTTTCTTT. Translation gives CASSDSDGSAEAFF.

The chain recombines TRBV3-1 (or the pseudogene TRBV3-2) with TRBJ2-5, with D tentatively TRBD2 (6 bases). The ends were cut back, 4 bases at V and 4 bases at J, with 13 bases in the middle. From germline, CDR1 is LGHDT and CDR2 YNNKEL (reference sequence). The CDR3 has 14 residues. CDR3 loop: CASSLPGVAETQYF. CDR3 nucleotides: TGTGCCAGCAGCCTGCCGGGAGTGGCAGAGACCCAGTACTTC.

Here the CDR3 reads CASSLVDRGFNEQFF. The DNA for the CDR3 is TGTGCCAGCAGTTTAGTGGACAGGGGGTTTAATGAGCAGTTCTTC. V is TRBV28 and J is TRBJ2-1; TRBD1 agrees at 10 bases. The V gene's germline CDR1 is MDHEN and CDR2 SYDVKM. The CDR3 has 15 amino acids. The V and J ends lost 2 bases and 7 bases, in that order; junction bases with no gene match: 5.

This clone showed up just once. This chain joins TRBV19 and TRBJ2-2, with a weak D call TRBD2 (5 bases). Per the germline V gene, CDR1 is LNHDA and CDR2 is SQIVND (reference sequence). This CDR3 is built from 16 residues. The V end was cut by 5 bases, the J end by 5 bases, with 18 bases between. The chain's CDR3 is CASSEGRGTQTGELFF. DNA for the CDR3: TGTGCCAGTAGTGAGGGCAGAGGAACGCAAACCGGGGAGCTGTTTTTT.

The V and J genes are TRBV9 and TRBJ1-6; 7 nucleotides line up with TRBD1. The CDR3 loop spans 16 amino acids. Germline assignment: CDR1 SGDLS and CDR2 YYNGEE. V was clipped by 0 bases and J by 7 bases; unmatched bases: 7. CDR3 amino acids: CASSVARQGWNSPLHF. The CDR3 region has the DNA TGTGCCAGCAGCGTAGCCAGACAGGGTTGGAATTCACCCCTCCACTTT.

V and J are TRBV10-2 and TRBJ2-1; 7 positions agree with TRBD2. The CDR3 consists of 15 residues. Germline assignment: CDR1 WSHSY and CDR2 SAAADI. V lost 3 bases, J lost 6 bases, and 8 bases stayed unmatched. CDR3 nucleotide sequence: TGCGCCAGCAGTGAAAGGCTAGCGGTCGGCAATGAGCAGTTCTTC. Translation: CASSERLAVGNEQFF.

The chain combines TRBV27 with TRBJ2-7; the D is unclear. The CDR3 is 13 residues long. Trimming removed 6 bases from V and 4 bases from J, with 13 bases in between. Germline V gene lookup returns CDR1 MNHEY and CDR2 SMNVEV (reference sequence). The CDR3 sequence: CASRIMGKYEQYF. In DNA form, the CDR3 reads TGTGCCAGCAGGATTATGGGAAAATACGAGCAGTACTTC.

In this sample, this clone turned up once. The chain has TRBV5-4 and TRBJ1-1, with a weak D call TRBD1 (6 bases). V gave up 4 bases and J gave up 11 bases, with 15 bases separating them. The CDR3 is 12 amino acids. The V gene's germline CDR1 is SGHNT and CDR2 YYREEE (reference sequence). Written as DNA, the CDR3 is TGTGCCAGCAGCCTGGACAGCCGGGGCGCTTTCTTT. Translation: CASSLDSRGAFF.

J is TRBJ2-6 and V is TRBV7-7; the D gene is possibly TRBD1 (5 bases). Trimming pared 5 bases from V and 0 bases from J, leaving 14 bases between. Germline CDR1 reads SSHAT; CDR2 reads FNYEAQ (reference sequence). The CDR3 sequence is 17 residues long. The CDR3 DNA is TGTGCCAGCAGCCCTCCCCAGGGTCGCTCTGGGGCCAACGTCCTGACTTTC. It codes for CASSPPQGRSGANVLTF.

The rearrangement uses TRBV7-2 and TRBJ1-1, with D unresolved. The V gene's germline CDR1 is SGHTA and CDR2 FQGNSA. The CDR3 is made up of 12 amino acids. The ends were cut back, 2 bases at V and 8 bases at J, with 9 bases in the middle. As DNA, the CDR3 is TGTGCCAGCAGCTTAAGGTACGGGGAAGCTTTCTTT. This gives the protein CASSLRYGEAFF.

In DNA, the CDR3 is TGCGCCAGCAGCCAAGATCTGAGCAGGGGGCAGCCCCAGCATTTT. Translated, it gives CASSQDLSRGQPQHF. The rearrangement joins TRBV4-1 to TRBJ1-5, with 7 positions matching TRBD1. The length of the CDR3 is 15 residues. Germline assignment: CDR1 MGHRA and CDR2 YSYEKL. V lost 0 bases and J lost 7; bases outside the gene matches: 6.

The chain couples TRBV28 to TRBJ2-3; D is perhaps TRBD2 (6 bases). The germline V gene has CDR1 MDHEN and CDR2 SYDVKM. This CDR3 region has 15 residues. With 4 bases removed from V and 3 bases from J, the gap between germline ends came to 14 bases. CDR3 amino acids: CASSSRLEGTDTQYF. Here the CDR3 DNA reads TGTGCCAGCAGTTCACGACTAGAAGGAACAGATACGCAGTATTTT.

The gene calls are TRBV6-2 or TRBV6-3 and TRBJ2-3, with TRBD2 matching over 11 bases. The germline CDR1 and CDR2 sequences are MNHEY and SVGEGT. V trimming: 6 bases; J trimming: 5 bases; junction bases outside the gene matches: 10. The CDR3 consists of 16 residues. The CDR3 is CASSRYSGGAIDTQYF. CDR3 bases: TGTGCCAGCAGCCGATATAGCGGGGGGGCAATAGATACGCAGTATTTT.

Notes on this clone: This sample also contains other DNA sequences that code for the same CDR3. The chain employs TRBV6-5 and TRBJ1-1, with no clear D. CDR1 is MNHEY, CDR2 SVGAGI, per germline. The V gene lost 2 bases and the J gene lost 1 base, with 2 bases spanning the gap. The CDR3 is made up of 12 amino acids. Written as DNA, the CDR3 is TGTGCCAGCAGTTACGCGAACACTGAAGCTTTCTTT. It encodes CASSYANTEAFF.

The CDR3 region is CASSPYIIGSSGNTIYF. The CDR3 region has the DNA TGTGCCAGCTCACCTTATATTATAGGGAGCTCTGGAAACACCATATATTTT. The V gene is TRBV18, the J gene TRBJ1-3; D gene uncertain. CDR1 and CDR2 from the germline V gene are KGHSH and LQKENI. V lost 3 bases to trimming and J lost 0 bases, with 15 bases between them. The CDR3 sequence is 17 residues long.

This clone was seen more than once but under ten times. The chain employs TRBV5-1 and TRBJ2-5; maybe TRBD1 (5 bases). The CDR3 totals 14 residues. With 4 bases removed from V and 1 base from J, the gap between germline ends came to 11 bases. Germline V lookup: CDR1 SGHRS, CDR2 YFSETQ. CDR3 region: CASSQQAAQETQYF. The CDR3 region has the DNA TGCGCCAGCAGCCAACAGGCTGCCCAAGAGACCCAGTACTTC.

The chain couples TRBV5-1 to TRBJ2-7; 10 nucleotides line up with TRBD2. The V gene's germline CDR1 is SGHRS and CDR2 YFSETQ. The junction had 3 bases not matched to a gene; V was cut back by 6 bases and J by 3 bases. The CDR3 has 13 residues. The CDR3 DNA sequence: TGCGCCAGCACTCCTAGCGGGAGCTACGAGCAGTACTTC. It is translated as CASTPSGSYEQYF.